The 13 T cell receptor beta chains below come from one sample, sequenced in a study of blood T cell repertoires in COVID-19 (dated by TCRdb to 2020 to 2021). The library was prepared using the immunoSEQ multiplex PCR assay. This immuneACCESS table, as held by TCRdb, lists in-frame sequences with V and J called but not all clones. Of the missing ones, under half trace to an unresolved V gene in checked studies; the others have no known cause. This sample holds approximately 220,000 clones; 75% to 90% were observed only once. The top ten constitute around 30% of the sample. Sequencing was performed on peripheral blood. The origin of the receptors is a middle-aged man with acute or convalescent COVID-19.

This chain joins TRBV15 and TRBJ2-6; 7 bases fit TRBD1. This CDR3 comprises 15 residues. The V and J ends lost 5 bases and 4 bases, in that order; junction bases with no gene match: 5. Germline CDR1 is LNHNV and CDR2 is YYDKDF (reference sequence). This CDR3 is CATSETGAGANVLTF. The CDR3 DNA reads TGTGCCACCAGCGAAACAGGGGCGGGGGCCAACGTCCTGACTTTC.

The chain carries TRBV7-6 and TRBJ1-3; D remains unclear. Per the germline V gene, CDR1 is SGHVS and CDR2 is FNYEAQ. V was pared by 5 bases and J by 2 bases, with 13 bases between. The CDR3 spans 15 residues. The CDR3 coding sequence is TGTGCCAGCAGCCCAACCCGGGGAGCTGGAAACACCATATATTTT. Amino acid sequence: CASSPTRGAGNTIYF.

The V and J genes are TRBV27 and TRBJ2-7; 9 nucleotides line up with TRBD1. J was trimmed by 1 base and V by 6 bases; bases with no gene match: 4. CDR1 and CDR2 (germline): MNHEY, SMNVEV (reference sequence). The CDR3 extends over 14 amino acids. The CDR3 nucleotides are TGTGCCAGCAGCCGGGACAGGGTTTCCTACGAGCAGTACTTC. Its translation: CASSRDRVSYEQYF.

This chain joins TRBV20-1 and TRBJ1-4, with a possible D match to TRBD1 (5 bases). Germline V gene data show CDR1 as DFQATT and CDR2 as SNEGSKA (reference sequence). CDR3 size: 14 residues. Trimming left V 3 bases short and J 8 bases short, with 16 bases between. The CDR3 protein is CSASADKDREKLFF. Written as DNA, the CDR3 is TGCAGTGCTAGTGCGGACAAGGACCGGGAAAAACTGTTTTTT.

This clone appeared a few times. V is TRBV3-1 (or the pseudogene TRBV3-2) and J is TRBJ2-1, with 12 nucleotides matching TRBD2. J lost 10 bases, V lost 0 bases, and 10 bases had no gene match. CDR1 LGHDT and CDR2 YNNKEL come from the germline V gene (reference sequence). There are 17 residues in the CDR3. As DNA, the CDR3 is TGTGCCAGCAGCCAAGATTCTAGAGGACTAGCGGGAAGGGAGCAGTTCTTC. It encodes CASSQDSRGLAGREQFF.

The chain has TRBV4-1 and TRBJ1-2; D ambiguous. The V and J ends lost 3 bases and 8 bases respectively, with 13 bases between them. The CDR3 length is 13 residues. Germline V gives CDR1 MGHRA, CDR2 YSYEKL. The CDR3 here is CASSQVNSGGYTF. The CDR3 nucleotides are TGCGCCAGCAGCCAGGTTAACAGCGGGGGCTACACCTTC.

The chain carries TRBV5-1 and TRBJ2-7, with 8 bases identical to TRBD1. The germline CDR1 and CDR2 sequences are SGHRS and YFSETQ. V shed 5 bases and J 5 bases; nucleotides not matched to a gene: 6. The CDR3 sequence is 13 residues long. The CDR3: CASRTTGVNEQYF. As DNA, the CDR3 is TGCGCCAGCAGAACGACAGGGGTGAACGAGCAGTACTTC.

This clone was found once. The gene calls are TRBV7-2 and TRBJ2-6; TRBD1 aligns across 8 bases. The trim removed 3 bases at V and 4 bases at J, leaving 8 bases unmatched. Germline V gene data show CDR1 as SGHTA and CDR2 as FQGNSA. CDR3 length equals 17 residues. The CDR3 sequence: CASSLAGGAAGANVLTF. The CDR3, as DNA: TGTGCCAGCAGCTTGGCAGGGGGCGCGGCCGGGGCCAACGTCCTGACTTTC.

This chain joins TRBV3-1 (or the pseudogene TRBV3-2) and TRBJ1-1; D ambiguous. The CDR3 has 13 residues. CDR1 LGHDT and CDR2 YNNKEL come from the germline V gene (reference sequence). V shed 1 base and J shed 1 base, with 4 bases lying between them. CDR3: CASSQAGNTEAFF. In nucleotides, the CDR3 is TGTGCCAGCAGCCAAGCAGGGAACACTGAAGCTTTCTTT.

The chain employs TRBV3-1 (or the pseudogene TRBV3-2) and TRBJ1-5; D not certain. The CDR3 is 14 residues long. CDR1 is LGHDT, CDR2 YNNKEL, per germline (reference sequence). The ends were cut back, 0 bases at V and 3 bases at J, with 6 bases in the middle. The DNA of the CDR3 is TGTGCCAGCAGCCAAGACAGAATCAATCAGCCCCAGCATTTT. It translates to CASSQDRINQPQHF.

The CDR3 reads CASSPAGFGYTF. The CDR3 bases are TGTGCCAGCAGCCCGGCAGGGTTTGGCTACACCTTC. The genes are TRBV9 and TRBJ1-2; perhaps TRBD1 as D (5 bases). The germline CDR1 and CDR2 sequences are SGDLS and YYNGEE. V lost 4 bases and J 7 bases, leaving 11 bases between the germline ends. The CDR3 covers 12 residues.

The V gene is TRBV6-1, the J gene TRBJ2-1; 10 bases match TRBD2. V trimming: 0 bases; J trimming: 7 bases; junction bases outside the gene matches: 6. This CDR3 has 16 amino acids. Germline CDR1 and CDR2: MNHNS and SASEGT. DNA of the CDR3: TGTGCCAGCAGTGAAGCTCTAGCGGGAGTCCGGAATGAGCAGTTCTTC. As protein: CASSEALAGVRNEQFF.

This CDR3 reads CASSFGTGLMSSTGELFF. The CDR3 DNA reads as TGTGCCAGCAGCTTTGGAACAGGCTTGATGTCTAGCACCGGGGAGCTGTTTTTT. The chain carries TRBV5-5 and TRBJ2-2, with D possibly being TRBD1 (5 bases). V lost 2 bases, J lost 4 bases, and 21 bases lay in between. CDR1 and CDR2 (germline): SGHKS, YYEKEE (reference sequence). The CDR3 length is 18 residues.